The entry that follows covers one T cell receptor (beta chain) sequence. The antigen is unknown. The source of the sample is a study of T cell repertoires in cytomegalovirus infection. Study-wide background: Public TCR beta signature analysis indicated the presence of both CMV infection and matching HLA type. The study's findings and limits: Summed frequency of shared TCR beta families picked out CMV carriers who also had the relevant HLA. It was HLA-C-restricted CMV-specific TCR beta clonotypes that dominated the response ex vivo.

Germline CDR1 MGHDK, CDR2 SYGVNS. This CDR3 has 19 residues. V lost 2 bases and J lost 5, with 22 bases in between. TCRdb used MiXCR to reprocess the reads, holding one entry per CDR3 protein. The table lists approximately 500,000 distinct CDR3 sequences, less than 30% of them singletons. This TCR was recovered from a human donor in good health (CMV status not recorded). Some clones in this sample may be carry-over from other donors' samples. The chain recombines TRBV25-1 with TRBJ1-6; TRBD1 might be the D (6 bases). The material sequenced was PBMCs. As DNA, the CDR3 is TGTGCCAGCAGTGAAATCGGTGGTAGGGGGTTTGGAGATAATTCACCCCTCCACTTT. Translating it yields CASSEIGGRGFGDNSPLHF.